Listed here are 23 T cell receptor beta chains from one sample, sequenced in a study of blood T cells in healthy people across ages. A second PCR, run for roughly 7 to 11 cycles, used a sample-barcoded 5' primer plus a J-beta primer mix. TCRdb independently ran MiXCR on the 5' RACE reads; one entry per CDR3 protein. Of roughly 1.7 million distinct CDR3 sequences detected, roughly 32% appear once; the ten largest clones hold around 11%. Source material: blood. All receptors derive from a woman aged 25 to 45 in good health.

The rearrangement links TRBV20-1 to TRBJ2-3; 8 bases fit TRBD2. Germline V gives CDR1 DFQATT, CDR2 SNEGSKA (reference sequence). The CDR3 is made up of 14 amino acids. Unmatched junction bases numbered 11, after V lost 5 bases and J lost 7 bases. In nucleotides, the CDR3 is TGCAGTGCTGATCGGCCGGGGGGGCAATATACGCAGTATTTT. Translation gives CSADRPGGQYTQYF.

This clonotype was observed a single time. The rearrangement links TRBV2 to TRBJ1-1, with D uncertain. The CDR3 contains 13 residues. CDR1 is SNHLY and CDR2 is FYNNEI in the germline V gene. V gave up 10 bases and J gave up 0 bases, with 12 bases separating them. The CDR3 protein is CATSTTLNTEAFF. Written as DNA, the CDR3 is TGTGCCACATCCACCACGCTGAACACTGAAGCTTTCTTT.

This clonotype occurred once. Relative to the germline gene, one junction end is altered; a read error may explain this. This sequence joins TRBV5-1 and TRBJ2-7; the match to TRBD2 covers 7 bases. The CDR3 sequence is 13 residues long. Germline V lookup: CDR1 SGHRS, CDR2 YFSETQ. CDR3 sequence: CVSSLAGAREQYF. CDR3 in DNA: TGCGTCAGCAGCTTGGCGGGAGCTCGGGAGCAGTACTTC. Full variable domain (remainder filled in from reference TRBV5-1 and TRBJ2-7): KAGVTQTPRYLIKTRGQQVTLSCSPISGHRSVSWYQQTPGQGLQFLFEYFSETQRNKGNFPGRFSGRQFSNSRSEMNVSTLELGDSALYLCVSSLAGAREQYFGPGTRLTVT.

The genes are TRBV3-1 and TRBJ2-7; 9 positions agree with TRBD1. Trimming took 0 bases from V and 4 from J; bases not matched to a gene: 16. The CDR3 is 19 residues long. Looked up from germline, CDR1 is LGHDT and CDR2 is YNNKEL (reference sequence). As DNA, the CDR3 is TGTGCCAGCAGCCAAGATCGCGGCGGACAGGGGCCCTTTTGGTACGAGCAGTACTTC. Its protein product is CASSQDRGGQGPFWYEQYF.

The rearrangement joins TRBV2 to TRBJ1-6; D possibly corresponds to TRBD1 (6 bases). From germline, CDR1 is SNHLY and CDR2 FYNNEI. The CDR3 loop spans 17 amino acids. V gave up 8 bases and J gave up 5 bases, with 22 bases separating them. For the CDR3, the DNA is TGTGCCAGCGACAAGGGGACGTGGGGGCAAGATAATTCACCCCTCCACTTT. As protein: CASDKGTWGQDNSPLHF.

In this sample, this clonotype turned up a few times. The genes are TRBV27 and TRBJ2-3; 12 nucleotides match TRBD2. Germline values: CDR1 MNHEY, CDR2 SMNVEV (reference sequence). This CDR3 region has 16 residues. V was pared by 2 bases and J by 4 bases, with 4 bases of the junction left unmatched. The CDR3 here is CASSLGLAGLADTQYF. The CDR3 bases are TGTGCCAGCAGTTTAGGACTAGCGGGACTCGCAGATACGCAGTATTTT.

The genes are TRBV3-1 and TRBJ1-6; D not certain. The V end was cut by 1 base, the J end by 10 bases, with 8 bases between. The germline V gene has CDR1 LGHDT and CDR2 YNNKEL (reference sequence). The CDR3 extends over 13 amino acids. CDR3 DNA sequence: TGTGCCAGCAGCCAAGCGATCCGATCACCCCTCCACTTT. Its translation: CASSQAIRSPLHF.

This clonotype was counted a few times. Relative to the germline gene, one junction end is altered; a read error may explain this. V is TRBV20-1 and J is TRBJ1-1, with D unresolved. There are 12 residues in the CDR3. Germline CDR1 DFQATT, CDR2 SNEGSKA (reference sequence). CDR3 residues: CSAREGWTGAFF. CDR3 bases: TGCAGTGCTAGAGAAGGATGGACTGGAGCTTTCTTT.

There are many counts of this clonotype. The CDR3 region is CASSLDGLDYNEQFF. The CDR3 DNA is TGTGCCAGCAGCTTAGATGGTCTCGACTACAATGAGCAGTTCTTC. V usage is TRBV7-9 and J usage is TRBJ2-1; D remains unclear. Trimming pared 1 base from V and 3 bases from J, leaving 10 bases between. Germline V gives CDR1 SEHNR, CDR2 FQNEAQ (reference sequence). This CDR3 contains 15 residues.

This clonotype has just one count. A much more abundant neighbour one base away suggests this may be a read error. The chain is built from TRBV5-1 and TRBJ2-1; tentatively, D is TRBD2 (6 bases). The CDR3 spans 15 residues. CDR1 is SGHRS, CDR2 YFSETQ, per germline. The CDR3 DNA follows: TGCACCAGCAGCTTGGCGGGGAACTCCTACAATGAGCAGTTCTTC. This translates into CTSSLAGNSYNEQFF.

In the case of this clonotype: This clone may be a read error of a much larger clone one base away. The chain has TRBV10-2 and TRBJ2-4; 8 nucleotides line up with TRBD1. The end of the DNA is better explained by TRBJ2-7, so the J call may be wrong. The CDR3 length is 14 residues. From germline, CDR1 is WSHSY and CDR2 SAAADI. The CDR3 DNA is TGCACCGCTTCGCTCAGGGGGCTTCAGGGCGAGCAGTACTTC. Translating gives CTASLRGLQGEQYF.

This clonotype was seen more than once but under ten times. This sequence joins TRBV5-1 and TRBJ2-1; maybe TRBD1 (6 bases). The ends were cut back, 1 base at V and 10 bases at J, with 9 bases in the middle. There are 12 residues in the CDR3. Germline loops: CDR1 SGHRS, CDR2 YFSETQ. CDR3: CASSLRGTEQFF. The CDR3 nucleotides read TGCGCCAGCAGCTTGCGAGGGACAGAGCAGTTCTTC. Drawing the rest from reference TRBV5-1 and TRBJ2-1, the complete variable domain is KAGVTQTPRYLIKTRGQQVTLSCSPISGHRSVSWYQQTPGQGLQFLFEYFSETQRNKGNFPGRFSGRQFSNSRSEMNVSTLELGDSALYLCASSLRGTEQFFGPGTRLTVL.

This clonotype came up many times. This chain links TRBV9 with TRBJ2-1; a possible D gene is TRBD2 (5 bases). CDR1 is SGDLS, CDR2 YYNGEE, per germline. CDR3 size: 13 residues. V lost 3 bases, J lost 4 bases, and 8 bases lay in between. CDR3 in DNA: TGTGCCAGCAGCGGGACTTCTTACAATGAGCAGTTCTTC. Its translation is CASSGTSYNEQFF.

As for this clonotype: A much more abundant neighbour one base away suggests this may be a read error. The V call is TRBV5-1, the J call TRBJ2-4; D remains unclear. Trimming left V 0 bases short and J 4 bases short, with 8 bases between. The CDR3 consists of 14 residues. Germline V gene lookup returns CDR1 SGHRS and CDR2 YFSETQ. The CDR3, as DNA: TGCGCCAGCAGCTTGGATGTCGGTAAAAACATTCAGTACTTC. Translation: CASSLDVGKNIQYF.

The chain couples TRBV28 to TRBJ1-5, with D tentatively TRBD1 (6 bases). From germline, CDR1 is MDHEN and CDR2 SYDVKM. The CDR3 is 13 residues long. V dropped 6 bases and J dropped 5 bases, with 11 bases sitting between them. The CDR3 loop reads CASRSGAYQPQHF. Here the CDR3 DNA reads TGTGCCAGCAGGTCGGGGGCATATCAGCCCCAGCATTTT.

The chain uses TRBV3-1 and TRBJ2-3, with 12 bases lining up with TRBD2. The ends lost 2 bases at V and 0 bases at J; junction bases unmatched: 6. Germline lookup yields CDR1 LGHDT and CDR2 YNNKEL (reference sequence). The CDR3 extends over 18 amino acids. CDR3 nucleotide sequence: TGTGCCAGCAGCCAATCTTGGACTAGCGGGGAGAGCACAGATACGCAGTATTTT. Residues: CASSQSWTSGESTDTQYF.

The chain links TRBV27 to TRBJ1-4; D might be TRBD1 (5 bases). The V end was cut by 4 bases, the J end by 6 bases, with 9 bases between. The CDR3 has 13 amino acids. Germline-derived CDR1 and CDR2 are MNHEY and SMNVEV (reference sequence). The chain's CDR3 is CASSWRGDEKLFF. CDR3 DNA sequence: TGTGCCAGCAGTTGGAGGGGTGATGAAAAACTGTTTTTT.

This clonotype was seen ten or more times. CDR3 DNA sequence: TGTGCCAGCAGTTTAGAACACCTCTCCTACGAGCAGTACTTC. Amino acid sequence: CASSLEHLSYEQYF. V usage is TRBV12-3 or TRBV12-4 and J usage is TRBJ2-7; D is unclear. This CDR3 has 14 amino acids. The V and J ends lost 1 base and 0 bases respectively, with 7 bases between them.

This clonotype was detected a few times. The rearrangement links TRBV12-3 or TRBV12-4 to TRBJ2-1; 8 bases align to TRBD1. V was pared by 3 bases and J by 2 bases, with 3 bases of the junction left unmatched. This CDR3 has 15 residues. The CDR3 region is CASSFRDRTYNEQFF. In DNA, the CDR3 is TGTGCCAGCAGTTTTAGGGACAGGACCTACAATGAGCAGTTCTTC.

CDR3 sequence: CASSQQVSSRNTIYF. CDR3 sequence (DNA): TGTGCCAGCAGTCAACAGGTTTCGTCAAGAAACACCATATATTTT. The J gene is TRBJ1-3, the V gene TRBV3-1; D is perhaps TRBD1 (5 bases). Trimming cost V 6 bases and J 5 bases, with 17 bases left between them. This CDR3 has 15 amino acids. Germline V gene sequence: CDR1 LGHDT, CDR2 YNNKEL (reference sequence).

Comments on this clonotype: Since the CDR3 does not end with the conserved phenylalanine or tryptophan, this likely comes from a read error. The CDR3 bases are TGCGCCAGCAGCCAAGGGGTGAATGAGCAGTTCTGC. It yields the protein CASSQGVNEQFC. This rearrangement joins TRBV4-1 to TRBJ2-1; D is unclear. The CDR3 covers 12 residues. The V end was cut by 1 base, the J end by 7 bases, with 5 bases between. CDR1 MGHRA and CDR2 YSYEKL come from the germline V gene.

A remark on this clonotype: The junction departs from germline at one end; a sequencing error may be responsible. V is TRBV7-3 and J is TRBJ2-7; tentative D call: TRBD2 (7 bases). The germline V gene has CDR1 SGHTA and CDR2 FQGTGA. CDR3 length: 15 residues. CDR3 region: CASSLGRGAAYEQYF. In nucleotides, the CDR3 is TGTGCCAGCAGCTTGGGACGGGGGGCAGCCTATGAGCAGTACTTC.

This clonotype was detected many times. The V gene is TRBV29-1, the J gene TRBJ2-5, with 8 bases that match TRBD2. The CDR3 has 14 residues. The V gene's germline CDR1 is SQVTM and CDR2 ANQGSEA. With V trimmed by 5 bases and J by 4 bases, 9 bases remained unmatched. CDR3 DNA sequence: TGCAGCGTTCGCGAAAGCGGGAGTGGAGAGACCCAGTACTTC. It yields the protein CSVRESGSGETQYF.